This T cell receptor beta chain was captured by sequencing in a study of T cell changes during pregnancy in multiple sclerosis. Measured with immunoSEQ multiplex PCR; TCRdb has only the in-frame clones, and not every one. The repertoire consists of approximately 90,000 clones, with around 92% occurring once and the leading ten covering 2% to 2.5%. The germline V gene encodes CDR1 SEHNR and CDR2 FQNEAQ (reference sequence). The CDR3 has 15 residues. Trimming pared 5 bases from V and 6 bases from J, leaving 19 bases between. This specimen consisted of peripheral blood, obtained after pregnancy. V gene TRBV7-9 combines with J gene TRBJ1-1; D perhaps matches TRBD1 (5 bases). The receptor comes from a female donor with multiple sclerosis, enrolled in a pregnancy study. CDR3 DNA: TGTGCCAGCAGCCCAAAGAACCTGGACACGCCTGAAGCTTTCTTT. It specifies CASSPKNLDTPEAFF. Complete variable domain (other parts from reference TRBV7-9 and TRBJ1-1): DTGVSQNPRHKITKRGQNVTFRCDPISEHNRLYWYRQTLGQGPEFLTYFQNEAQLEKSRLLSDRFSAERPKGSFSTLEIQRTEQGDSAMYLCASSPKNLDTPEAFFGQGTRLTVV.